This T cell receptor beta chain was sequenced during a study of persistence of HIV-infected CD4 T cells (TCRdb year 2020). At the level of the whole study: The study isolated CMV- and HIV-1 Gag-responding CD4+ T cells from ART-treated individuals to examine antigen-driven clonal expansion of HIV-1-infected cells. Apart from two participants who underwent leukapheresis at a single time point, peripheral blood samples of up to about 180 mL were collected from participants at multiple time points. Proviral sequencing was used to assess clonality among infected cells, whereas TCRbeta sequencing gauged the clonality of all cells within each sorted population. The median time participants had been on suppressive ART was about 8 years. For the TCR cluster analysis across participants, about 8 participants were included for CMV and 6 or 7 participants for Gag.

The CDR3 runs 14 amino acids, cysteine and phenylalanine included. The only DNA kept is the CDR3, 42 bases in frame from the first base. From the germline V gene, CDR1 is MDHEN and CDR2 is SYDVKM. The V end loses 6 bases and the J end loses 4 bases, and a stretch of 12 bases separates them. What the work shows at the level of the full study, not this receptor alone: Because the TCR analyses were done in bulk, restricting them to just the rare CMV-responding cells that actually carried HIV-1 proviruses was not possible. Few individuals were included in the study, and only a limited range of antigens was tested. Within the same sorted populations, how oligoclonal the TCRs were correlated with how oligoclonal the proviruses were. TCRbeta richness in CMV- and Gag-responding cells was significantly lower than in anti-CD3/anti-CD28-responding cells; CMV-responding cells had higher oligoclonality than CD3/CD28-stimulated and Gag-responding cells. Antigen-responding cells were enriched for degenerate expanded CDR3beta sequences, which suggests convergent selection of CD4+ responses to CMV and Gag.

In regard to this clone: What this receptor recognizes is not known. No much larger clonotype is one base removed from it; base qualities were not supplied.

The immunoSEQ hsTCRB assay version 4, run in survey mode, was used to sequence TCRbeta repertoires from genomic DNA. Genomic DNA was diluted to 7.5 to 10 ng/uL, and up to roughly 1 ug per sample was used for TCRbeta sequencing. On the study's bioinformatics: Analysis of the TCRbeta data was done in ImmunoSeq Analyzer 3.0, and diversity was computed on productive nucleotide rearrangements. The improved Chao index was used to estimate lower-bound TCR diversity, and the Gini coefficient was used to estimate clonality using the Immunarch R package. Nucleotide rearrangements that differed but encoded the same CDR3beta amino acid sequence were counted as separate clonotypes. TCRbeta sequences significantly enriched in antigen-responding cells relative to anti-CD3/anti-CD28-activated cells were identified by differential abundance analysis. GLIPH2 grouped TCRs by predicted peptide-MHC specificity, both within each participant and across combined participant data sets. TCRdb obtained this table from immuneACCESS and retained in-frame rearrangements with V and J assigned. These tables miss some clones; where compared with another copy, unresolved V genes account for less than half of the shortfall, and the remainder is unexplained. V and J calls plus clone size are reproduced from that table; the DNA served to infer D and trimming. A total of 38,000 or so clones appear in this sample, more than 75% of them only once. Of the sample, 5% to 6.5% is held by the ten largest clones.

Taken with the paper, the label for treatment or condition translates to: suppressive antiretroviral therapy. A pool of overlapping HIV-1 Gag 15-mer peptides was used at approximately 0.96 ug per peptide per mL for cell stimulation. Memory populations depleted of antigen-responding cells were obtained by sorting nonresponding CD40L-negative CD69-negative CD45RO-high memory CD4+ T cells. Participants were HIV-1-infected adults who started suppressive ART during chronic infection. For at least 4 years, the participants' plasma HIV-1 RNA had been undetectable, below 50 copies/mL. To be included, a participant needed positive CMV serology and a CD4+ T cell count above 400 cells/uL. Before stimulation, PBMCs were isolated using density centrifugation and depleted of CD8+ T cells. For under 20 hours, the CD8-depleted PBMCs were stimulated with anti-CD28/CD49d costimulation, a CD40-blocking antibody, and enfuvirtide to prevent new infections. Cell sorting was done on a Beckman Coulter MoFlo Legacy or XDP sorter, and dead cells were excluded with propidium iodide. Genomic DNA was extracted with the QIAamp DNA Mini Kit for samples above one million cells, otherwise with the Quick-DNA Microprep Kit.

The receptor was derived from an adult with HIV. The donor label of this sample is uncertain. The chain is encoded by TRBV28 joined to TRBJ1-4, with TRBD1 tentatively as D gene (5 bases match). The specimen comprised cultured CD4+ T cells from PBMCs, sampled from a patient who received antiretroviral therapy. Reading the label with the study, this specimen's cell subset or site is: CD40L-CD69- CD45RO-high memory CD4 T cells not responding to Gag peptides. This receptor carries the CDR3 CASRGVSFNEKLFF. The DNA sequence is TGTGCCAGCAGGGGGGTCTCGTTTAATGAAAAACTGTTTTTT.